This T cell receptor (beta chain) originates from a study of blood T cells in healthy people across ages. This clonotype was detected only a few times. Primers used in a second PCR of roughly 6 to 11 cycles were a sample-barcoded 5' primer and a J-beta primer mix. TCRdb processed the 5' RACE reads anew with MiXCR; each CDR3 protein has one entry. The table lists fewer than 2,000,000 distinct CDR3 sequences, 39% of them singletons. Germline loops: CDR1 SEHNR, CDR2 FQNEAQ (reference sequence). Trimming removed 6 bases from V and 0 bases from J, with 14 bases in between. The CDR3 spans 15 residues. This clonotype was sampled from a human donor in good health. The sample was blood. The genes are TRBV7-9 and TRBJ1-1; D unresolved. As DNA, the CDR3 is TGTGCCAGCAGACCCAAACAGCCCCTGAACACTGAAGCTTTCTTT. Amino acid sequence: CASRPKQPLNTEAFF. Full variable domain (remainder filled in from reference TRBV7-9 and TRBJ1-1): DTGVSQNPRHKITKRGQNVTFRCDPISEHNRLYWYRQTLGQGPEFLTYFQNEAQLEKSRLLSDRFSAERPKGSFSTLEIQRTEQGDSAMYLCASRPKQPLNTEAFFGQGTRLTVV.